This T cell receptor beta chain stems from a study of CD8+CD57+ T cells in acquired aplastic anemia (dated by TCRdb to 2016 to 2018). Notes on the research overall: DNA extracted from sorted CD4+ and CD8+ cells had a mean of about 3 ug, with a range of roughly 0.2 to 27.4 ug. CD8+CD57+ expansion was defined as a frequency above the mean frequency observed in healthy subjects. Overall study results and their limits: Roughly 29 CD8+ CDR3 sequences were found in both patients and controls but appeared to be highly expressed in patients and within the immunodominant clones of the patients. Patients and healthy controls showed no significant difference in CD8+ Simpson's diversity (P=0.060).

About this clonotype: It has no known antigen specificity. No quality values exist for individual bases; no much larger clone is one base distant.

Patients chosen for sequencing had shown expansion of CD8+CD57+ cells by flow cytometry. Every patient had a diagnosis of severe acquired aplastic anemia based on International Study of Aplastic Anemia and Agranulocytosis and Camitta criteria. Patients had received no therapy at the time of blood sampling. In the study, sorted CD4+ and CD8+ blood T cells from patients with severe aplastic anemia and from healthy subjects underwent deep sequencing of TCR repertoires. Patients were enrolled in the USA under clinicaltrials.gov protocols 00001620, 01623167, 00001397, 00071045, 00081523 and 00961064. Ficoll-Paque density gradient centrifugation was used to isolate peripheral blood mononuclear cells. Before DNA extraction, CD4+ and CD8+ T cells were sorted by FACS or by magnetic beads. Genomic DNA served as template for TCR beta VDJ combination and CDR3 sequence profiling. An Illumina HiSeq 2000 was used for TCR repertoire sequencing. The study's own analysis went as follows. Repertoire assessment relied on Simpson's diversity index, CDR3 size and DJ length profiles, and TRBV/TRBJ rearrangement plots. The immunodominant clone was defined as the most abundant DNA sequence in deep sequencing data. CDR3 amino acid sequences were checked for sharing across subjects and were also compared against the VDJdb database and published repertoires. In TCRdb, the public reads were trimmed at Q25 with fastp and aligned with MiXCR, with productive beta chains retained. Each entry merges the rows of one CDR3 protein and shows their most common DNA and genes. The V and J calls reflect TCRdb's pipeline rather than the authors' work. This sample gives hundreds of thousands of distinct CDR3 sequences in total; 47% of them show up just once. Approximately 8% of the sample goes to the ten largest clones.

What was sequenced was sorted CD4+, CD8+, or CD8+CD57+ T cells (not recorded which) from PBMCs. The source of this sequence is a human donor with aplastic anemia.

The CDR3 protein: CASSLSHGYTF. The nucleotide sequence reads TGTGCCAGTAGTTTGTCCCATGGCTACACCTTC. The receptor chain draws on TRBV19 and TRBJ1-2; there is no confident call for the D gene. The junction shows trimming of 5 bases on V and 6 bases on J, plus 7 bases between the germline ends. CDR1 and CDR2, per the germline V gene (reference sequence), are LNHDA and SQIVND. The CDR3 runs 11 residues from the cysteine to the phenylalanine. Kept here is only the CDR3 DNA, which spans 33 bases and is read in frame from base 1.